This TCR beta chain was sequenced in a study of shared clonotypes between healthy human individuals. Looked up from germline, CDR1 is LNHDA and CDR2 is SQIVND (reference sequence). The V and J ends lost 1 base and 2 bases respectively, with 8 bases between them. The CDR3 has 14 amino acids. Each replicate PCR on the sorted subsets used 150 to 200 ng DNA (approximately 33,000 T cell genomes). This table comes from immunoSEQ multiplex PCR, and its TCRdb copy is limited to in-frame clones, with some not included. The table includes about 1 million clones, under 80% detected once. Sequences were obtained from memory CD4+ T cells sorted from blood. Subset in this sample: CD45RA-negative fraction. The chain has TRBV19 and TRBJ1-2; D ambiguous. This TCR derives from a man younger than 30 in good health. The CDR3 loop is CASSIGGFNYGYTF. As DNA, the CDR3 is TGTGCCAGTAGTATAGGTGGATTCAACTATGGCTACACCTTC.